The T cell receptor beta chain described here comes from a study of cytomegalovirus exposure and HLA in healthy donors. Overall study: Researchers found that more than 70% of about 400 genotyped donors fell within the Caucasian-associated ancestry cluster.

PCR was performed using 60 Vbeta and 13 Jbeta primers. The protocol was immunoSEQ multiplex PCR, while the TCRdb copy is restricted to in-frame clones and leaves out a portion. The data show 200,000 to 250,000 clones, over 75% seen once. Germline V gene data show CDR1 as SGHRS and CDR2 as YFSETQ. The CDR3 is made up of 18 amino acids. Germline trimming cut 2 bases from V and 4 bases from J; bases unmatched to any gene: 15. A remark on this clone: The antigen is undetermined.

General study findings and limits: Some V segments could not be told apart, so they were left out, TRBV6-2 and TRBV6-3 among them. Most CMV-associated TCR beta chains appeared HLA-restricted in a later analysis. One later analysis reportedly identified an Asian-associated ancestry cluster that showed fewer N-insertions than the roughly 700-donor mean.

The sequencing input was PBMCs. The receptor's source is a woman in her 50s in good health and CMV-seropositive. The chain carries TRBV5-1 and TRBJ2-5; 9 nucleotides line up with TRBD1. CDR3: CASSFGPPGTGYGETQYF. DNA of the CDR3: TGCGCCAGCAGCTTCGGTCCCCCGGGGACAGGGTACGGAGAGACCCAGTACTTC.